The rows below give T cell receptor beta chains drawn from one sample of a study of vaccination and CD4 T cells after COVID-19. TCRdb re-analysed the PCR reads in MiXCR, keeping a single row per CDR3 protein. The sample includes about 17,000 distinct CDR3 sequences, under 55% of them seen just once. These receptors' antigens are unknown. This material consisted of CD4+ T cells from blood, cultured in vitro, taken before SARS-CoV-2 vaccination. The receptor set was obtained from a human donor who had recovered from COVID-19. Each CDR3 is given with its conserved first and last residue. Each record gives: CDR3 length, J gene, clone size, V gene, D gene, CDR3 protein, CDR3 DNA. D genes are given only for firm matches. The listing skips clone size in some rows; elsewhere it reads once, few, many or a size class.

>15|TRBJ2-3|few|TRBV30|-
CAWSSLGGRTDTQYF
TGTGCCTGGAGCTCTCTAGGGGGTCGCACAGATACGCAGTATTTT
>16|TRBJ2-3|-|TRBV7-9|-
CASSLRAAPVGDTQYF
TGTGCCAGCAGCTTACGGGCGGCCCCCGTTGGGGATACGCAGTATTTT
>15|TRBJ2-1|-|TRBV27|TRBD2
CASSLRSGGYNEQFF
TGTGCCAGCAGTTTACGTAGCGGGGGGTACAATGAGCAGTTCTTC
>15|TRBJ2-1|few|TRBV28|-
CASSSPGLGNNEQFF
TGTGCCAGCAGTTCGCCGGGACTTGGGAACAATGAGCAGTTCTTC
>14|TRBJ2-3|-|TRBV20-1|-
CSARDFSNTDTQYF
TGCAGTGCTAGAGACTTTTCCAACACAGATACGCAGTATTTT
>15|TRBJ2-2|-|TRBV5-4|-
CASSFNARNTGELFF
TGTGCCAGCAGCTTTAATGCTAGAAACACCGGGGAGCTGTTTTTT
>14|TRBJ1-5|-|TRBV10-3|TRBD1
CAISPGQGPEPQHF
TGTGCCATCAGCCCCGGACAGGGTCCAGAGCCCCAGCATTTT
>14|TRBJ2-5|-|TRBV5-1|-
CASSALQSGETQYF
TGCGCCAGCAGCGCTCTGCAAAGCGGAGAGACCCAGTACTTC
>14|TRBJ1-1|once|TRBV10-3|-
CAISARQTNTEAFF
TGTGCCATCAGTGCAAGACAGACGAACACTGAAGCTTTCTTT
>15|TRBJ2-2|few|TRBV6-5|-
CASSYPRGGTGELFF
TGTGCCAGCAGTTACCCCAGGGGTGGCACCGGGGAGCTGTTTTTT
>16|TRBJ1-5|-|TRBV6-5|-
CASSYHTLDSNQPQHF
TGTGCCAGCAGTTACCATACTCTGGATAGCAATCAGCCCCAGCATTTT
>14|TRBJ1-5|-|TRBV12-3/TRBV12-4|-
CASRHRDRYQPQHF
TGTGCCAGCAGGCACCGGGACCGGTATCAGCCCCAGCATTTT
>15|TRBJ1-1|-|TRBV21-1|-
CASSKACGVNTEAFF
TGTGCCAGCAGCAAAGCGTGTGGGGTGAACACTGAAGCTTTCTTT
>14|TRBJ1-2|-|TRBV9|-
CASSPRTANYGYTF
TGTGCCAGCAGCCCTCGGACGGCAAACTATGGCTACACCTTC
>15|TRBJ2-2|-|TRBV11-3|TRBD1
CASRRQGANTGELFF
TGTGCCAGCAGAAGACAGGGGGCCAACACCGGGGAGCTGTTTTTT
>16|TRBJ2-2|-|TRBV20-1|-
CSAGRITMGRHGELFF
TGCAGTGCTGGACGGATTACGATGGGCCGACACGGGGAGCTGTTTTTT
>13|TRBJ1-1|-|TRBV5-4|TRBD1
CASSPDRVSEAFF
TGTGCCAGCAGCCCGGACAGGGTGTCTGAAGCTTTCTTT
>12|TRBJ1-3|-|TRBV30|-
CAWSVPGGPIYF
TGTGCCTGGAGTGTACCCGGGGGGCCCATATATTTT
>16|TRBJ1-1|-|TRBV7-3|TRBD1
CASSLTPDRGSTEAFF
TGTGCCAGCAGCTTAACTCCGGACAGGGGTAGTACTGAAGCTTTCTTT
>19|TRBJ1-2|few|TRBV6-2/TRBV6-3|-
CASWVPAAGDRRLNYGYTF
TGTGCCAGCTGGGTCCCCGCGGCAGGGGATCGAAGGCTTAACTATGGCTACACCTTC
>14|TRBJ1-1|-|TRBV6-2/TRBV6-3|-
CASSYTFMNTEAFF
TGTGCCAGCAGTTACACATTTATGAACACTGAAGCTTTCTTT
>16|TRBJ1-5|-|TRBV19|TRBD1
CASSLSPGQGNQPQHF
TGTGCCAGTAGTCTTAGTCCGGGACAGGGGAATCAGCCCCAGCATTTT
>16|TRBJ2-3|-|TRBV27|-
CASGPGGRGSTDTQYF
TGTGCCAGCGGCCCAGGAGGGCGGGGCAGCACAGATACGCAGTATTTT
>17|TRBJ1-2|-|TRBV15|-
CATSRQGGRMDNYGYTF
TGTGCCACCAGCCGACAAGGAGGGCGGATGGATAACTATGGCTACACCTTC
>14|TRBJ2-5|-|TRBV10-3|-
CAISDSHLQETQYF
TGTGCCATCAGTGATTCACATCTCCAAGAGACCCAGTACTTC
>18|TRBJ2-2|-|TRBV15|TRBD2
CATSRALAGVSGAGELFF
TGTGCCACCAGCAGAGCTCTAGCGGGAGTCAGTGGTGCCGGGGAGCTGTTTTTT
>16|TRBJ2-3|-|TRBV29-1|TRBD2
CSVSLAGRRGTDTQYF
TGCAGCGTCTCACTAGCGGGTCGGAGGGGCACAGATACGCAGTATTTT
>13|TRBJ1-5|-|TRBV19|-
CASSRQSNQPQHF
TGTGCCAGTAGTCGACAGTCCAATCAGCCCCAGCATTTT